The 29 T cell receptor beta chains below all came from one sample that was sequenced in a study of T-cell reconstitution after alpha-beta-depleted transplantation in children. Preparing the TCRbeta library involved the use of unique molecular identifiers. TCRdb independently ran MiXCR on the PCR reads; one entry per CDR3 protein. In the table there are hundreds of thousands of distinct CDR3 sequences, about 9.5% of which are singletons. The sample was PBMCs, taken before TCRalphabeta/CD19-depleted stem cell transplant. The receptors stem from a boy younger than two with acute myeloid leukemia, due to receive a stem cell transplant.

This clonotype was counted ten times or more. J is TRBJ1-2 and V is TRBV5-1, with D tentatively TRBD1 (5 bases). V was shortened by 4 bases and J by 5 bases, with 15 bases between the two germline ends. This CDR3 is built from 14 residues. Per the germline V gene, CDR1 is SGHRS and CDR2 is YFSETQ. This CDR3 reads CASSRDSSGYGYTF. CDR3 DNA: TGCGCCAGCAGCCGCGACAGCTCGGGGTATGGCTACACCTTC. Together with reference TRBV5-1 and TRBJ1-2, the CDR3 gives the full variable domain: KAGVTQTPRYLIKTRGQQVTLSCSPISGHRSVSWYQQTPGQGLQFLFEYFSETQRNKGNFPGRFSGRQFSNSRSEMNVSTLELGDSALYLCASSRDSSGYGYTFGSGTRLTVV.

The chain couples TRBV5-4 to TRBJ2-2; 10 nucleotides match TRBD2. This CDR3 region has 16 residues. V shed 4 bases and J 2 bases; nucleotides not matched to a gene: 5. The germline gives CDR1 SGHNT, CDR2 YYREEE (reference sequence). The CDR3 DNA is TGTGCCAGCAGCCAAAAACTAGCGGGAAACACCGGGGAGCTGTTTTTT. It encodes CASSQKLAGNTGELFF.

A few counts support this clonotype. This chain connects TRBV7-2 to TRBJ2-3, with D hard to call. Between the trimmed V and J ends, which lost 10 bases and 2 bases, there was a span of 13 bases. There are 13 residues in the CDR3. Germline V CDR1 and CDR2: SGHTA, FQGNSA. The CDR3 DNA is TGTGCCATCAGGCACAGCCTCACAGATACGCAGTATTTT. The encoded protein is CAIRHSLTDTQYF.

This clonotype occurred a few times. V usage is TRBV6-5 and J usage is TRBJ2-7; D remains ambiguous. The CDR3 consists of 11 residues. The germline V and J ends were trimmed by 7 bases and 5 bases, with 9 bases remaining between them. CDR1 is MNHEY and CDR2 is SVGAGI in the germline V gene. CDR3 DNA sequence: TGTGCCAGCACCGAAGGGAACGAGCAGTACTTC. Translating it yields CASTEGNEQYF.

This clonotype has ten or more counts. The rearrangement links TRBV5-1 to TRBJ2-2; D might be TRBD1 (6 bases). The ends were cut back, 6 bases at V and 4 bases at J, with 13 bases in the middle. The germline gives CDR1 SGHRS, CDR2 YFSETQ. CDR3 length equals 14 residues. The CDR3: CASTDRGGTGELFF. CDR3 DNA sequence: TGCGCCAGCACCGACCGAGGGGGCACCGGGGAGCTGTTTTTT.

This chain uses TRBV18 with TRBJ1-4; TRBD1 might be the D (6 bases). The germline CDR1 and CDR2 sequences are KGHSH and LQKENI. The CDR3 consists of 18 residues. V was trimmed by 4 bases and J by 8 bases, leaving 26 bases between them. The CDR3 DNA sequence: TGTGCCAGCTCACACCGGACAGAGGAAGACGTTCTCGGCGAAAAACTGTTTTTT. Protein sequence: CASSHRTEEDVLGEKLFF.

Worth noting for this clonotype: This may stem from a read error, because a much larger clone lies one nucleotide away. J is TRBJ2-7 and V is TRBV15; D is possibly TRBD2 (5 bases). The CDR3 is 16 residues long. Germline CDR1 reads LNHNV; CDR2 reads YYDKDF (reference sequence). The CDR3 loop is CAASRGYSTSSYEQYF. CDR3 sequence (DNA): TGTGCCGCCAGCAGAGGGTACTCCACCAGCTCCTACGAGCAGTACTTC.

This clonotype was found many times. The chain has TRBV7-2 and TRBJ2-3, with 8 nucleotides matching TRBD2. Unmatched junction bases numbered 4, after V lost 1 base and J lost 1 base. This CDR3 has 16 amino acids. CDR1 is SGHTA, CDR2 FQGNSA, per germline. The CDR3 loop is CASSLGLAGRTDTQYF. The CDR3 DNA sequence: TGTGCCAGCAGCTTAGGCCTAGCGGGTCGCACAGATACGCAGTATTTT.

This clonotype was counted ten times or more. The chain links TRBV27 to TRBJ1-2; D possibly corresponds to TRBD1 (5 bases). The CDR3 loop spans 13 amino acids. V was pared by 5 bases and J by 3 bases, with 10 bases between. Germline V gene data show CDR1 as MNHEY and CDR2 as SMNVEV (reference sequence). CDR3 region: CASSPEGYYGYTF. For the CDR3, the DNA is TGTGCCAGCAGTCCTGAGGGGTACTATGGCTACACCTTC.

The sample holds many counts of this clonotype. The chain carries TRBV13 and TRBJ2-1, with TRBD2 matching over 7 bases. This CDR3 is built from 15 residues. V lost 0 bases and J lost 7; bases outside the gene matches: 6. Germline CDR1 is PRHDT and CDR2 is FYEKMQ (reference sequence). The CDR3 sequence: CASSLGRGTINEQFF. In DNA, the CDR3 is TGTGCCAGCAGCTTAGGCCGAGGGACTATAAATGAGCAGTTCTTC.

Regarding this clonotype: A much larger clone is a single base away; this may be a read error. V and J are TRBV3-1 and TRBJ2-6; D not resolved. CDR1 is LGHDT and CDR2 is YNNKEL in the germline V gene (reference sequence). The CDR3 loop spans 16 amino acids. The CDR3 coding sequence is TGTGCCAGCACCCAAGATCGGAACTCTGGGGCCAACGTCCTGACTTTC. Translated: CASTQDRNSGANVLTF.

This clonotype has a count of ten or more. The chain carries TRBV27 and TRBJ1-5; unclear D gene. CDR3 length: 14 residues. The V end was cut by 5 bases, the J end by 11 bases, with 19 bases between. Germline V lookup: CDR1 MNHEY, CDR2 SMNVEV (reference sequence). The chain's CDR3 is CASSPQHSGGSQHF. In DNA form, the CDR3 reads TGTGCCAGCAGTCCCCAGCATTCCGGAGGGTCCCAGCATTTT.

Notes on this clonotype: Given a much more abundant clone one base away, this may be a read error. V is TRBV7-3 and J is TRBJ1-1; a possible D gene is TRBD1 (5 bases). Looked up from germline, CDR1 is SGHTA and CDR2 is FQGTGA. The CDR3 loop spans 13 amino acids. V was pared by 2 bases and J by 6 bases, with 10 bases between. The CDR3 protein is CASSLSVRAEAFF. Here the CDR3 DNA reads TGTGCCAGCAGCTTATCGGTCAGGGCTGAAGCTTTCTTT.

As concerns this clonotype: A single base separates this from a much larger clone, so it may be a read error. CDR3 DNA: TGTGCCACCAGTGATCCCGGGACTAGATGTACCGGGGAGCTGTTTTTT. Its protein is CATSDPGTRCTGELFF. The chain carries TRBV24-1 and TRBJ2-2, with TRBD2 identical over 8 bases. The CDR3 consists of 16 residues. With 3 bases clipped from V and 5 bases from J, the junction kept 7 bases outside the gene matches. The germline V gene has CDR1 KGHDR and CDR2 SFDVKD.

This sequence joins TRBV5-1 and TRBJ2-7; D remains unclear. In germline, CDR1 is SGHRS, CDR2 YFSETQ. This CDR3 spans 15 amino acids. Trimming pared 3 bases from V and 1 base from J, leaving 14 bases between. The CDR3 DNA reads as TGCGCCAGCAGCTATGGTGGCAGCCCGTCCTACGAGCAGTACTTC. It translates to CASSYGGSPSYEQYF.

This clonotype has a count of ten or more. The chain is built from TRBV9 and TRBJ2-3; D is possibly TRBD1 or TRBD2 (5 bases each). Germline assignment: CDR1 SGDLS and CDR2 YYNGEE. Deletions cut 0 bases from V and 3 bases from J, with 17 bases between. The CDR3 sequence is 17 residues long. The CDR3 spells CASSVVRSGSPTDTQYF. In DNA, the CDR3 is TGTGCCAGCAGCGTAGTCAGGTCAGGGAGTCCAACAGATACGCAGTATTTT.

This clonotype was seen many times. The chain employs TRBV7-7 and TRBJ2-2, with D tentatively TRBD1 (6 bases). The germline V gene encodes CDR1 SSHAT and CDR2 FNYEAQ (reference sequence). This CDR3 is built from 13 residues. This CDR3 reads CATRGTSPRELFF. In DNA, the CDR3 is TGTGCTACCAGGGGTACTTCACCGAGGGAGCTGTTTTTT.

This clonotype was observed many times. J is TRBJ2-5 and V is TRBV12-3 or TRBV12-4; weak D call: TRBD1 (5 bases). Trimming took 2 bases from V and 2 from J, leaving 9 bases between them. The CDR3 is 14 amino acids. In nucleotides, the CDR3 is TGTGCCAGCAGTTTAATAGACAGTCAAGAGACCCAGTACTTC. It specifies CASSLIDSQETQYF.

About this clonotype: A much larger clonotype is one base distant, so this may be a read error. CDR3 nucleotide sequence: TGTGCCAGCAGTGACTCTGGGGCCAACGTCCAGACTTTC. Residues: CASSDSGANVQTF. The chain carries TRBV6-5 and TRBJ2-6, with D perhaps matching TRBD1 (5 bases). Germline CDR1 and CDR2: MNHEY and SVGAGI. The CDR3 sequence is 13 residues long.

This clonotype has more than one count but fewer than ten. The rearrangement links TRBV12-5 to TRBJ2-7; D not resolved. This CDR3 is built from 13 residues. Trimming pared 1 base from V and 5 bases from J, leaving 9 bases between. Germline V CDR1 and CDR2: LGHNT, FRNRAP. CDR3 residues: CASGLGRHDEQYF. CDR3 DNA: TGTGCTAGTGGTTTGGGCAGGCACGACGAGCAGTACTTC.

V gene TRBV12-3 or TRBV12-4 combines with J gene TRBJ2-5, with D tentatively TRBD1 (5 bases). Trimming removed 6 bases at V and 2 bases at J, with 16 bases between. The CDR3 has 15 amino acids. As DNA, the CDR3 is TGTGCCAGCAGCCCAGGGTTTATTCAGCAAGAGACCCAGTACTTC. It yields the protein CASSPGFIQQETQYF.

This chain uses TRBV24-1 with TRBJ2-1, with D perhaps matching TRBD1 (6 bases). Trimming took 0 bases from V and 7 from J, leaving 12 bases between them. CDR1 is KGHDR and CDR2 is SFDVKD in the germline V gene. This CDR3 region has 15 residues. CDR3 bases: TGTGCCACCAGTGATTTGGGGGGAAGGGGGAATGAGCAGTTCTTC. This codes for CATSDLGGRGNEQFF.

This clonotype was picked up many times. This rearrangement joins TRBV4-2 to TRBJ1-5, with D possibly matching TRBD1 (5 bases). The CDR3 runs to 15 residues. CDR1 is LGHNA, CDR2 YNFKEQ, per germline. Trimming stripped 1 base from V and 4 bases from J, with 11 bases between. The CDR3 DNA reads TGTGCCAGCAGCCAAGCGGGGCAAGGAAATCAGCCCCAGCATTTT. This sequence encodes CASSQAGQGNQPQHF.

This clonotype appeared many times. The chain is built from TRBV10-3 and TRBJ1-5; D unresolved. The V end was cut by 7 bases, the J end by 0 bases, with 16 bases between. The CDR3 contains 16 residues. Germline CDR1 reads ENHRY; CDR2 reads SYGVKD. CDR3 bases: TGTGCCATCATGGCGGCCGCGCCTTATAGCAATCAGCCCCAGCATTTT. It codes for CAIMAAAPYSNQPQHF.

This clonotype was counted ten times or more. The chain joins TRBV4-1 to TRBJ1-2; TRBD1 matches at 8 bases. Germline V gives CDR1 MGHRA, CDR2 YSYEKL. This CDR3 contains 14 residues. Losses at the gene ends were 0 bases for V and 6 bases for J; bases not matched to a gene: 3. The CDR3 spells CASSQDRQGHGYTF. The CDR3 DNA reads TGCGCCAGCAGCCAAGATCGACAGGGGCATGGCTACACCTTC.

The chain has TRBV20-1 and TRBJ2-5; TRBD1 or TRBD2 may be the D gene (5 bases each). This CDR3 is 14 amino acids long. Trimming shortened V by 0 bases and J by 9 bases, and 17 bases separated the two germline ends. Germline V gives CDR1 DFQATT, CDR2 SNEGSKA (reference sequence). CDR3 in DNA: TGCAGTGCTAGAGATCAGGGACGGACTTGGTCCCAGTACTTC. Encoded protein: CSARDQGRTWSQYF.

The genes are TRBV2 and TRBJ2-1; possibly TRBD2 for D (7 bases). This CDR3 has 12 amino acids. Germline values: CDR1 SNHLY, CDR2 FYNNEI. The V end was cut by 5 bases, the J end by 9 bases, with 11 bases between. The CDR3 nucleotides are TGTGCCAGCAGTCAAGGGGGGGGTGAGCAGTTCTTC. This codes for CASSQGGGEQFF.

This clonotype has ten or more counts. The chain uses TRBV6-5 and TRBJ2-1, with 7 bases identical to TRBD2. With V trimmed by 0 bases and J by 3 bases, 5 bases remained unmatched. The CDR3 totals 16 residues. The germline gives CDR1 MNHEY, CDR2 SVGAGI. CDR3 residues: CASSYSMERGYNEQFF. The CDR3 DNA reads TGTGCCAGCAGTTACTCGATGGAGCGGGGCTACAATGAGCAGTTCTTC.

The chain uses TRBV12-3 or TRBV12-4 and TRBJ2-7; 10 positions agree with TRBD2. Trimming cost V 5 bases and J 7 bases; bases outside gene matches: 11. The CDR3 loop spans 15 amino acids. CDR3 DNA sequence: TGTGCCAGCAGTCTCAGCGGGAGGGCCGGGAGGGAGCAGTACTTC. Translated: CASSLSGRAGREQYF.